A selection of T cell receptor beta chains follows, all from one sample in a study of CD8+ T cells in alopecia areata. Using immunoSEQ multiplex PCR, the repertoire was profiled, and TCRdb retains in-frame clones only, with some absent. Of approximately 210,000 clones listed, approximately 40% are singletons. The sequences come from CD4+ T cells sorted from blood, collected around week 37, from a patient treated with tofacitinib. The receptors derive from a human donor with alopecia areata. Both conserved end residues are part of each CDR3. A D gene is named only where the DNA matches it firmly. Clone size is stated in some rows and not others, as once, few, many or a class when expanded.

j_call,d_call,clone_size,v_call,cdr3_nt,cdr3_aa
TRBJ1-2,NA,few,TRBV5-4,TGTGCCAGCAACAAACCGGGGGAAAGTCGTAGCGGCTACACCTTC,CASNKPGESRSGYTF
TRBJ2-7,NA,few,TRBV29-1,TGCAGCGTCTTGACTGAACCGGCCCTCGAGCAGTACTTC,CSVLTEPALEQYF
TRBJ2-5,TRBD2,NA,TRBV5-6,TGTGCCAGCAGCATTTTAGCGGGAGAATTGGAGACCCAGTACTTC,CASSILAGELETQYF
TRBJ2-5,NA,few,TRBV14,TGTGCCAGCAGCCAAGACCTTGCAGAGACCCAGTACTTC,CASSQDLAETQYF
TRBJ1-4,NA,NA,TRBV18,TGTGCCAGCTCAGATTTCGGGACCCCGCTGCAAAAACTGTTTTTT,CASSDFGTPLQKLFF
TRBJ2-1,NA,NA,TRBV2,TGTGCCAGCAGCCTTATGGGCGGGGCCTACAATGAGCAGTTCTTC,CASSLMGGAYNEQFF
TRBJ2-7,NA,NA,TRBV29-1,TGCAGCGTTCAGACCGGGACCTACGAGCAGTACTTC,CSVQTGTYEQYF
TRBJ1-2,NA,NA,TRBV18,TGTGCCAGCTCACCGTTAGAAGGTTATGGCTACACCTTC,CASSPLEGYGYTF
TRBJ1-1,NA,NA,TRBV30,TGTGCCTGGAGTTCACAGGCAGTAGGGGAAGCTTTCTTT,CAWSSQAVGEAFF
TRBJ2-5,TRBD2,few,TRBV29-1,TGCAGCGTTCAAACGGGAGGGGGGCAAGAGACCCAGTACTTC,CSVQTGGGQETQYF
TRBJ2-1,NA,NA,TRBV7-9,TGTGCCAGCAGCTCGTGGGGGGATTCCTCCTACAATGAGCAGTTCTTC,CASSSWGDSSYNEQFF
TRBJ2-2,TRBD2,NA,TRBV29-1,TGCAGCGCCCCCGGGACTAGCGGGAGGGCCGGGGAGCTGTTTTTT,CSAPGTSGRAGELFF
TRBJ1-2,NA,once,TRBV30,TGTGCCTGGACCTGGGCAGGGGCAGGAGGCTACACCTTC,CAWTWAGAGGYTF
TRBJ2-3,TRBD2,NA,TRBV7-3,TGTGCCAGCAGCCTTACTAGCGGCACAGATACGCAGTATTTT,CASSLTSGTDTQYF
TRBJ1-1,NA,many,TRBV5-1,TGCGCCAGCAGCTTGGTCCGGGGCCTGAACACTGAAGCTTTCTTT,CASSLVRGLNTEAFF
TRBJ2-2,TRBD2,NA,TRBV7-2,TGTGCCATCGGACTAGCGGGCGCGAACACCGGGGAGCTGTTTTTT,CAIGLAGANTGELFF
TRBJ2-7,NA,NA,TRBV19,TGTGCCAGCCGCATGCTGGAGGGGGCGGACGAGCAGTACTTC,CASRMLEGADEQYF
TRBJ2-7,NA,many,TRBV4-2,TGTGCCAGCAGCCAAGAGCCCAGCCGGGAGCAGTACTTC,CASSQEPSREQYF
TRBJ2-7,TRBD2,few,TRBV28,TGTGCCAGCCAAGCGGGAGGCTACGAGCAGTACTTC,CASQAGGYEQYF
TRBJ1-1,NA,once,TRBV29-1,TGCAGCGTTGAAGGATCAAGTGACACTGAAGCTTTCTTT,CSVEGSSDTEAFF
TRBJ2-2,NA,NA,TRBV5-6,TGTGCCAGCAGCTTGGGCGTGGCCGGGGAGCTGTTTTTT,CASSLGVAGELFF
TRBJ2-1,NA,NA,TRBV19,TGTGCCAGTTCGAAGGGGGGGGCCTACAATGAGCAGTTCTTC,CASSKGGAYNEQFF
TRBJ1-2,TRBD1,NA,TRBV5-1,TGCGCCAGCAGCTCAAGCGGGACAGGGTATGGCTACACCTTC,CASSSSGTGYGYTF
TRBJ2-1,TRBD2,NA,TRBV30,TGTGCCTGGAGTGTAGGAAGCGGGAGGAGGAATGAGCAGTTCTTC,CAWSVGSGRRNEQFF
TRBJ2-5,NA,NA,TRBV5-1,TGCGCCAGCAGCTTGTCAGGGGCAGAGACCCAGTACTTC,CASSLSGAETQYF
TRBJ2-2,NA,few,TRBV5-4,TGTGCCAGCAGCACCCTCCGGGGACAATCCGGGGAGCTGTTTTTT,CASSTLRGQSGELFF
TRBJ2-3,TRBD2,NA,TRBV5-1,TGCGCCAGCAGCTTGTTGTCGCGGGAGGGCCGAGTGACAGATACGCAGTATTTT,CASSLLSREGRVTDTQYF
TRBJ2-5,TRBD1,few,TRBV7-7,TGTGCCATAGTACACAGGGGTGCGGAGGAGACCCAGTACTTC,CAIVHRGAEETQYF
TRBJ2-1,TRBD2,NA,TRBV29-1,TGCAGCGTTGTCAGAGCGGGAGCCCATGAGCAGTTCTTC,CSVVRAGAHEQFF
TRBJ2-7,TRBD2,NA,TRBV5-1,TGCGCCAGCAGCTTGGGTTTTCAGGGCGGGAGTACGTACGAGCAGTACTTC,CASSLGFQGGSTYEQYF
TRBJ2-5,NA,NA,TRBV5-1,TGCGCCAGCAGCTTGTTCTCCATCGGGGAGACCCAGTACTTC,CASSLFSIGETQYF
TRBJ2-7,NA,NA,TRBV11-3,TGTGCCAGCAGCTTAGGAGGACAGTACTACGAGCAGTACTTC,CASSLGGQYYEQYF
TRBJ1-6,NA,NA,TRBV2,TGTGCCAGCAGTCATTCCGGGACGTCTTATAATTCACCCCTCCACTTT,CASSHSGTSYNSPLHF
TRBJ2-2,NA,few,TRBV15,TGTGCCACCAGCAGAGATCGGCTAGCCGGGGAGCTGTTTTTT,CATSRDRLAGELFF
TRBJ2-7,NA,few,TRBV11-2,TGTGCCAGCAGCTTTTCCCTTCGGGCGGGCGCAGCGTTCTACGAGCAGTACTTC,CASSFSLRAGAAFYEQYF
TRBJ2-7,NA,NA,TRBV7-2,TGTGCCAGCAGCCGGGACCCTGCCTACGAGCAGTACTTC,CASSRDPAYEQYF
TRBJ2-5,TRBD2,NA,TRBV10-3,TGTGCCATCGGGGTAGCGGGTGGAGAGACCCAGTACTTC,CAIGVAGGETQYF
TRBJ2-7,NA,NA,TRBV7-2,TGTGCCAGCAGCTTAGGAGGGGCCAGAAGCTCCTACGAGCAGTACTTC,CASSLGGARSSYEQYF
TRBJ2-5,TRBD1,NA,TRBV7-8,TGTGCCAGCAGCTTAGCAGGACAGGGACAAGAGACCCAGTACTTC,CASSLAGQGQETQYF
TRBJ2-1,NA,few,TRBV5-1,TGCGCCAGCAGCTTGGGCGACACGGTTTACAATGAGCAGTTCTTC,CASSLGDTVYNEQFF
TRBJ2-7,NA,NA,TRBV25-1,TGTGCAGGACGGAGCTCCTACGAGCAGTACTTC,CAGRSSYEQYF
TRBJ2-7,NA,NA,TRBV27,TGTGCCAGCAGTTTAGCCCCGCGCACCGAGCAGTACTTC,CASSLAPRTEQYF
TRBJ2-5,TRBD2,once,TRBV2,TGTGCCAGCAGTTCTCGGACTAGCGGGAGTGAGACCCAGTACTTC,CASSSRTSGSETQYF
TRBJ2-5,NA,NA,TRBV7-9,TGTGCCAGCAGCTCCCAGCGGGCAGGGGCTGTGGAGACCCAGTACTTC,CASSSQRAGAVETQYF
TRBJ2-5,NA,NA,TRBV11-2,TGTGCCAGCAGCTCAGATCTGCAAGAGACCCAGTACTTC,CASSSDLQETQYF
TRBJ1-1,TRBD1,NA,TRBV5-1,TGCGCCAGCAGCTTAAGGACAGGGGACGCCGCTGAAGCTTTCTTT,CASSLRTGDAAEAFF
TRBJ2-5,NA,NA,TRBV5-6,TGTGCCAGCAGCTTGAGTCGGGTAGGCGAGACCCAGTACTTC,CASSLSRVGETQYF
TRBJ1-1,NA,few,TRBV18,TGTGCCAGCGTTTCACAGGACCTGAACACTGAAGCTTTCTTT,CASVSQDLNTEAFF
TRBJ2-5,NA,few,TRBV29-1,TGCAGCGTTGCGGAAGAGACCCAGTACTTC,CSVAEETQYF
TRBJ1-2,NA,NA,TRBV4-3,TGCGCCAGCAGCCAAGGGGGAATCTATGGCTACACCTTC,CASSQGGIYGYTF
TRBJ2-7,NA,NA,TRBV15,TGTGCCACCAGCAGGCGGACGTTGGACGAGCAGTACTTC,CATSRRTLDEQYF
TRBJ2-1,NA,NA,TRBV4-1,TGCGCCAGCAGCGCAACTAACTCCTACAATGAGCAGTTCTTC,CASSATNSYNEQFF
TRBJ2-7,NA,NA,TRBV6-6,TGTGCCAGCAGTTACTCAGGGGGTTCCTACGAGCAGTACTTC,CASSYSGGSYEQYF
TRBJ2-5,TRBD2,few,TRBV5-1,TGCGCCAGCAGCCAGAGCGGGACTAGCCAAGAGACCCAGTACTTC,CASSQSGTSQETQYF
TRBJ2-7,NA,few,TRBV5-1,TGCGCCAGCAGCTCAAAAGCAGGCGCCTACGAGCAGTACTTC,CASSSKAGAYEQYF
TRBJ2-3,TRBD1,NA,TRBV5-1,TGCGCCAGCAGCTACGACTCAAACAGGGGGCTCAGCACAGATACGCAGTATTTT,CASSYDSNRGLSTDTQYF
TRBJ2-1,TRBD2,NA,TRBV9,TGTGCCAGCAGCGTAGTGGGTAGCGGGAGCTATGGTGAGCAGTTCTTC,CASSVVGSGSYGEQFF
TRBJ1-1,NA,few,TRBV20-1,TGCAGCTGGGCCGGGGACACTGAAGCTTTCTTT,CSWAGDTEAFF
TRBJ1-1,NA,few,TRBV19,TGTGCCAGTACCCCTCCTTCGGGGAACACTGAAGCTTTCTTT,CASTPPSGNTEAFF
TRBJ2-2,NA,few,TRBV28,TGTGCCAGCAGTCCCGGGTCTATCACCGGGGAGCTGTTTTTT,CASSPGSITGELFF